The entry below describes one TCR beta chain. Its target antigen remains unknown. Early differentiated memory cells that were CCR7+ PD-1+ TIGIT+ and had dysfunctional, exhausted-like traits were classified as progenitor exhausted-like memory CD8+ T cells (TPEX). Density gradient separation was used to isolate peripheral blood mononuclear cells from healthy donor buffy coats. The study enriched total CD8+ T cells through negative magnetic separation using EasySep or MojoSort CD8+ T cell isolation kits. An RNeasy Mini Kit was used to extract total RNA from duplicate vials of over 130,000 sorted CD8+ T cells per subset. PBMCs were used either fresh or after cryopreservation in fetal bovine serum containing approximately 9.5% DMSO. Fluorescence-activated cell sorting on a FACSAria III was used to sort CD8+ T cell subsets to purity. This sample is part of a study of human CD8 memory T cell subsets (dated by TCRdb to the early 2020s). Study-wide context: The clonal relationships among stem-like (TSTEM), progenitor exhausted-like (TPEX) and effector memory CD8+ T cell subsets were assessed by comparing the TCRbeta repertoires of these subsets. Six donors each provided TSTEM, TPEX and effector memory subsets, and TCRbeta repertoires were obtained from all six.

The run used a NextSeq 550. A Human TCR Profiling Kit was used to prepare UMI-labeled 5' RACE TCRbeta libraries. Every TCRbeta library was prepared in parallel with an identical number of PCR cycles. The authors processed their data as follows. The number of functional CDR3beta clonotypes in each TCRbeta library ranged from about 2,800 to 18,000. MIGEC 1.2.9 was used for UMI extraction and consensus assembly, with at least three reads per UMI being required. In-frame CDR3beta repertoires were extracted with MiXCR 3.0.3. Each sample was downsampled to 42,000 randomly selected UMIs before diversity metrics were calculated in VDJtools 1.2.1. For each sample pair, the repertoire overlap metrics D, R and F2 were calculated in VDJtools using the top 3,000 clones. TCRdb reprocessed the reads and provides one entry for every CDR3 protein sequence; no DNA is given. The V and J calls were determined by TCRdb, not by the authors. This sample's table has entries for about 9,000 distinct CDR3 sequences. The ten most abundant clones make up roughly 15% of the sample.

The germline V gene encodes CDR1 SEHNR and CDR2 FQNEAQ (reference sequence). From cysteine to phenylalanine, the CDR3 is 16 amino acids long. A DNA sequence was not provided. The research as a whole found: Normalized Shannon-Wiener diversity was similarly high in the TSTEM and TPEX subsets, while the effector memory subsets were comparatively less diverse. Clonotypes were shared with effector memory cells by both stem-like subsets, but only minimal overlap was found between TSTEM and TPEX repertoires, suggesting distinct antigen spectra. Based on Chao1 estimates, TSTEM subsets appeared to have greater repertoire diversity than TPEX subsets, which may reflect a broader range of specificities. Only TCRbeta chains were sequenced, and repertoire comparisons rested on a handful of donors tested with paired t-tests and Bonferroni correction.

The TCR originated in a human donor in good health. Sequencing input: CD8+ T cells from PBMCs. The chain was built from TRBV7-9 and TRBJ1-6; with no DNA, the TCRdb D assignment of TRBD1 cannot be verified. The CDR3 region: CASSSGQGNYNSPLHF.